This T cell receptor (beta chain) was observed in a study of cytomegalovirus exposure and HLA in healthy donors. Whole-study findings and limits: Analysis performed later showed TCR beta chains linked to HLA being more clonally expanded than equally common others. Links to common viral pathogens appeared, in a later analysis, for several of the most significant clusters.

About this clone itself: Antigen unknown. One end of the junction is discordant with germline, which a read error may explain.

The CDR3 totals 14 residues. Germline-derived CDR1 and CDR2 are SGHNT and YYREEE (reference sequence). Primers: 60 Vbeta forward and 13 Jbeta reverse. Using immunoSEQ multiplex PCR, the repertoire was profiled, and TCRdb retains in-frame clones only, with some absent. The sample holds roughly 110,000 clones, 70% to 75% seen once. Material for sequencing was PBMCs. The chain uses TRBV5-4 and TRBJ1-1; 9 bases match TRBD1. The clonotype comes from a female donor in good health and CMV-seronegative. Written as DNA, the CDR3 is TGTGCCAGCAGCCCCGGACAGGGGAACGCTGAAGCTTTCTTT. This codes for CASSPGQGNAEAFF. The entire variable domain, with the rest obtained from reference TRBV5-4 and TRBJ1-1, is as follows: ETGVTQSPTHLIKTRGQQVTLRCSSQSGHNTVSWYQQALGQGPQFIFQYYREEENGRGNFPPRFSGLQFPNYSSELNVNALELDDSALYLCASSPGQGNAEAFFGQGTRLTVV.